Below are 21 T cell receptor beta chains sequenced from a single sample in a study of cytomegalovirus exposure and HLA in healthy donors. PCR employed 60 Vbeta and 13 Jbeta primers. Clones were read by immunoSEQ multiplex PCR, and TCRdb kept only the in-frame ones, dropping some. The sample has roughly 98,000 clones; 70% are singletons. The source material was PBMCs. The receptors stem from a man between 50 and 59 years old in good health and CMV-seronegative.

This clone was recorded once. The V gene is TRBV2, the J gene TRBJ2-3, with a tentative D call TRBD1 (6 bases). Germline V lookup: CDR1 SNHLY, CDR2 FYNNEI. Between the trimmed V and J ends, which lost 5 bases and 0 bases, there was a span of 9 bases. This CDR3 has 14 amino acids. DNA of the CDR3: TGTGCCAGCAGTAAAACAGGGAGCACAGATACGCAGTATTTT. Its protein is CASSKTGSTDTQYF.

This chain uses TRBV10-2 with TRBJ1-6; D is uncertain. This CDR3 contains 14 residues. V shed 1 base and J shed 7 bases, with 8 bases lying between them. Looked up from germline, CDR1 is WSHSY and CDR2 is SAAADI. The chain's CDR3 is CASSEFAGNSPLHF. CDR3 coding DNA: TGCGCCAGCAGTGAGTTCGCGGGGAATTCACCCCTCCACTTT.

This clone has more than one count but fewer than ten. J is TRBJ1-4 and V is TRBV27; 8 bases are a match to TRBD1. This CDR3 contains 14 residues. V dropped 2 bases and J dropped 7; count of bases not matched to a gene: 3. From germline, CDR1 is MNHEY and CDR2 SMNVEV (reference sequence). Here the CDR3 reads CASSLQGASEKLFF. Written as DNA, the CDR3 is TGTGCCAGCAGTTTACAGGGGGCTAGTGAAAAACTGTTTTTT.

The chain carries TRBV9 and TRBJ1-4; the match to TRBD1 covers 7 bases. This CDR3 is built from 14 residues. Germline values: CDR1 SGDLS, CDR2 YYNGEE. V lost 4 bases to trimming and J lost 5 bases; unmatched junction nucleotides: 5. CDR3 amino acids: CASSPTGRNEKLFF. The CDR3 nucleotides read TGTGCCAGCAGCCCGACAGGGCGAAATGAAAAACTGTTTTTT.

The genes are TRBV11-2 and TRBJ2-1; TRBD1 aligns across 8 bases. CDR3 length equals 15 residues. Germline trimming cut 7 bases from V and 0 bases from J; bases unmatched to any gene: 5. CDR1 and CDR2 (germline): SGHAT, FQNNGV. In nucleotides, the CDR3 is TGTGCCAGCACGCGGACAGGGAGCTCCTACAATGAGCAGTTCTTC. Protein sequence: CASTRTGSSYNEQFF.

The chain uses TRBV10-3 and TRBJ1-2; 11 bases align to TRBD1. CDR1 is ENHRY, CDR2 SYGVKD, per germline. This CDR3 region has 14 residues. V was pared by 10 bases and J by 1 base, with 5 bases of the junction left unmatched. This CDR3 is CATGQGAYNYGYTF. The CDR3 DNA reads TGTGCCACCGGACAGGGGGCATATAACTATGGCTACACCTTC.

This clone was recorded a few times. The V gene is TRBV5-6, the J gene TRBJ1-6; unclear D gene. Looked up from germline, CDR1 is SGHDT and CDR2 is YYEEEE. The CDR3 runs 15 residues. The V end lost 4 bases, the J end lost 6 bases, and 14 bases lay between the germline ends. CDR3 in amino acids: CASSVLVRGNSPLHF. CDR3 coding DNA: TGTGCCAGCAGCGTCCTCGTCCGAGGTAATTCACCCCTCCACTTT.

The chain uses TRBV7-9 and TRBJ2-3; D remains ambiguous. The germline V gene has CDR1 SEHNR and CDR2 FQNEAQ (reference sequence). This CDR3 is 12 amino acids long. Trimming left V 5 bases short and J 3 bases short, with 6 bases between. CDR3 in amino acids: CASSPGTDTQYF. The DNA for the CDR3 is TGTGCCAGCAGCCCCGGGACAGATACGCAGTATTTT.

V usage is TRBV19 and J usage is TRBJ2-3; weak D call: TRBD1 (5 bases). The V gene's germline CDR1 is LNHDA and CDR2 SQIVND (reference sequence). CDR3 length: 13 residues. Deletions cut 4 bases from V and 14 bases from J, with 19 bases between. CDR3 in DNA: TGTGCCAGTAGTACGGCCTTCCTGGGGCCCCGGTATTTT. The encoded protein is CASSTAFLGPRYF.

The chain has TRBV2 and TRBJ1-1; the D is unclear. The V end lost 6 bases, the J end lost 3 bases, and 17 bases lay between the germline ends. CDR1 and CDR2 (germline): SNHLY, FYNNEI. The CDR3 runs 15 residues. The CDR3 sequence is CASRSSPAPDTEAFF. CDR3 DNA sequence: TGTGCCAGCAGATCGTCCCCAGCGCCGGACACTGAAGCTTTCTTT.

The table lists this clone with a few counts. The genes are TRBV5-1 and TRBJ2-3; 7 nucleotides agree with TRBD1. Germline assignment: CDR1 SGHRS and CDR2 YFSETQ. CDR3 length: 17 amino acids. V gave up 4 bases and J gave up 3 bases; unmatched junction bases: 14. The chain's CDR3 is CASSHLGTGEGTDTQYF. CDR3 coding DNA: TGCGCCAGCAGCCACCTCGGCACAGGGGAAGGAACAGATACGCAGTATTTT.

The chain carries TRBV9 and TRBJ2-3; 10 nucleotides agree with TRBD1. CDR3 length: 15 residues. Germline CDR1 and CDR2: SGDLS and YYNGEE. The V and J ends lost 7 bases and 2 bases, in that order; junction bases with no gene match: 7. DNA for the CDR3: TGTGCCAGCCAGCCCGACAGGGGGCTCACAGATACGCAGTATTTT. Protein: CASQPDRGLTDTQYF.

J is TRBJ2-7 and V is TRBV7-2; 7 bases agree with TRBD1. Germline CDR1 and CDR2: SGHTA and FQGNSA. There are 16 residues in the CDR3. The junction had 8 bases not matched to a gene; V was cut back by 0 bases and J by 3 bases. CDR3 DNA sequence: TGTGCCAGCAGCTTAGCCCGACAGGGTAAAAACTACGAGCAGTACTTC. The encoded protein is CASSLARQGKNYEQYF.

The table lists this clone with a few counts. V gene TRBV27 combines with J gene TRBJ2-1, with 9 bases identical to TRBD1. The CDR3 contains 15 residues. Losses at the gene ends were 8 bases for V and 5 bases for J; bases not matched to a gene: 10. Germline CDR1 is MNHEY and CDR2 is SMNVEV (reference sequence). The CDR3 region has the DNA TGTGCCAGCGGAAAACCGGGACAGGGCAACAATGAGCAGTTCTTC. It codes for CASGKPGQGNNEQFF.

A few counts support this clone. This chain uses TRBV7-2 with TRBJ2-5, with a possible D match to TRBD2 (5 bases). V lost 5 bases and J 11 bases, leaving 18 bases between the germline ends. The length of the CDR3 is 13 residues. The germline V gene has CDR1 SGHTA and CDR2 FQGNSA. The CDR3 bases are TGTGCCAGCAGCCACGGACTCCCTGCGGAGCAGTACTTC. Residues: CASSHGLPAEQYF.

This clone turned up a few times. The chain couples TRBV7-6 to TRBJ2-3, with TRBD2 identical over 8 bases. Germline values: CDR1 SGHVS, CDR2 FNYEAQ. CDR3 length equals 16 residues. The trim removed 5 bases at V and 2 bases at J, leaving 9 bases unmatched. The CDR3 loop is CASSGAGTRDTDTQYF. CDR3 nucleotide sequence: TGTGCCAGCAGCGGCGCCGGGACTAGGGACACAGATACGCAGTATTTT. Drawing the rest from reference TRBV7-6 and TRBJ2-3, the complete variable domain is GAGVSQSPRYKVTKRGQDVALRCDPISGHVSLYWYRQALGQGPEFLTYFNYEAQQDKSGLPNDRFSAERPEGSISTLTIQRTEQRDSAMYRCASSGAGTRDTDTQYFGPGTRLTVL.

The chain links TRBV28 to TRBJ1-4, with a possible D match to TRBD1 (6 bases). Germline CDR1 MDHEN, CDR2 SYDVKM. This CDR3 is 17 amino acids long. V was clipped by 4 bases and J by 5 bases, with 20 bases between them. CDR3 nucleotide sequence: TGTGCCAGCAGTTACAACAGGGATCTAGTTGTAAATGAAAAACTGTTTTTT. Protein product: CASSYNRDLVVNEKLFF.

The table lists this clone with a count of one. This chain joins TRBV10-1 and TRBJ2-1, with 8 nucleotides matching TRBD2. Germline values: CDR1 WNHNN, CDR2 SYGVQD (reference sequence). The length of the CDR3 is 11 residues. V shed 6 bases, J shed 11 bases, and the junction held 3 bases outside the gene matches. As DNA, the CDR3 is TGCGCCAGCAGCTTAGCGGGAAAGCAGTTCTTC. Its protein is CASSLAGKQFF.

The rearrangement joins TRBV6-5 to TRBJ2-7; TRBD1 matches 9 bases. Germline V gives CDR1 MNHEY, CDR2 SVGAGI. The trim removed 4 bases at V and 3 bases at J, leaving 1 base unmatched. The CDR3 sequence is 13 residues long. CDR3 loop: CASSWGQGYEQYF. The CDR3 coding sequence is TGTGCCAGCAGTTGGGGACAGGGCTACGAGCAGTACTTC.

The V and J genes are TRBV5-1 and TRBJ1-1; D possibly corresponds to TRBD1 (6 bases). This CDR3 has 14 amino acids. CDR1 is SGHRS, CDR2 YFSETQ, per germline. Trimming removed 4 bases from V and 11 bases from J, with 21 bases in between. The CDR3 DNA reads TGCGCCAGCAGCCGGGAGGGGGGGGGACAAAGTGCTTTCTTT. Protein sequence: CASSREGGGQSAFF.

The CDR3 coding sequence is TGTGCCAGCAGTCCCGGAGGTCAGCCCCAGCATTTT. Protein sequence: CASSPGGQPQHF. The chain has TRBV27 and TRBJ1-5; D gene uncertain. The CDR3 extends over 12 amino acids. Germline CDR1 and CDR2: MNHEY and SMNVEV (reference sequence). The germline V and J ends were trimmed by 5 bases and 6 bases, with 8 bases remaining between them.